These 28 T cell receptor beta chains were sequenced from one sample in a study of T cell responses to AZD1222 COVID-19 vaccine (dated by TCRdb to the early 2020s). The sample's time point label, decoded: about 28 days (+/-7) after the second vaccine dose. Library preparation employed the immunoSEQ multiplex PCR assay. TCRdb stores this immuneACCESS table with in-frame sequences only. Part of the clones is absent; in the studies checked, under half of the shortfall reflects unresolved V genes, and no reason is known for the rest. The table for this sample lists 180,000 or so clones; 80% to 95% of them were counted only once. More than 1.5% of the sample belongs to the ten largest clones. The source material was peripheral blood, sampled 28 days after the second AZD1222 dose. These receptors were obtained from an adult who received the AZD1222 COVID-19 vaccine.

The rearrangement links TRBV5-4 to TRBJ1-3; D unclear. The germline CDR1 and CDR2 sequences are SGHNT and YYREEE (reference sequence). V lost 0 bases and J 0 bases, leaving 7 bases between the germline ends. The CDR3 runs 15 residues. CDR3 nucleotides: TGTGCCAGCAGCTTGGGTTCGAGCTCTGGAAACACCATATATTTT. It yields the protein CASSLGSSSGNTIYF.

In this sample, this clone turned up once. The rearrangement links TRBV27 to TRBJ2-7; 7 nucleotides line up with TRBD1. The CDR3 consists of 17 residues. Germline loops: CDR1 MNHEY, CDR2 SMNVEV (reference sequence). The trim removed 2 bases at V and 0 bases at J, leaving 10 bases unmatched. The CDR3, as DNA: TGTGCCAGCAGTTTACGTTGGGGGACAGAGCTCTCCTACGAGCAGTACTTC. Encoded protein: CASSLRWGTELSYEQYF.

CDR3 in DNA: TGTGCCAGCAGTTACCAAACTATAGATACGCAGTATTTT. Translation: CASSYQTIDTQYF. The chain uses TRBV12-3 or TRBV12-4 and TRBJ2-3; D unclear. This CDR3 has 13 residues. V gave up 4 bases and J gave up 5 bases, with 10 bases separating them.

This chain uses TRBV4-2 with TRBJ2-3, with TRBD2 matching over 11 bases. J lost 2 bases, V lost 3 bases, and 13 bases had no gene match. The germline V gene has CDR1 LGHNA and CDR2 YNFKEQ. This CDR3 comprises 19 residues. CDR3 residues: CASSHGLSGGAGITDTQYF. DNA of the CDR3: TGTGCCAGCAGCCACGGTCTTAGCGGGGGGGCCGGAATCACAGATACGCAGTATTTT.

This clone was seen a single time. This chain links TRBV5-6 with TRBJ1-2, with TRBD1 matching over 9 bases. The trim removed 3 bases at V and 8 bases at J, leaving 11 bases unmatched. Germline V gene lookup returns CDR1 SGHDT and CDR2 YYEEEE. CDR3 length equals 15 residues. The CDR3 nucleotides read TGTGCCAGCAGCTACCGCCCGGGACAGGGCTGGGGCTACACCTTC. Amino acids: CASSYRPGQGWGYTF. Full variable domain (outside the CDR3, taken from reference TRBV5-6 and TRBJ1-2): DAGVTQSPTHLIKTRGQQVTLRCSPKSGHDTVSWYQQALGQGPQFIFQYYEEEERQRGNFPDRFSGHQFPNYSSELNVNALLLGDSALYLCASSYRPGQGWGYTFGSGTRLTVV.

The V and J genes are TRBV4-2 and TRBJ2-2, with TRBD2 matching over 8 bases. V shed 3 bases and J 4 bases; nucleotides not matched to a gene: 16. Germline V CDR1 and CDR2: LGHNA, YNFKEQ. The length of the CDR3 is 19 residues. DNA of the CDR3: TGTGCCAGCAGCCAGGGACTAGTTTTGAGTACTAGTTTCACCGGGGAGCTGTTTTTT. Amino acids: CASSQGLVLSTSFTGELFF.

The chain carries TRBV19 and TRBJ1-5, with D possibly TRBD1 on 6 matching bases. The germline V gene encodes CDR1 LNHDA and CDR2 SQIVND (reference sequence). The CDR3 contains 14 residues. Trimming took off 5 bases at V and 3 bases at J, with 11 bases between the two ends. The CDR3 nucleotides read TGTGCCAGTAGTGTCCGGGACACCAATCAGCCCCAGCATTTT. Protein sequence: CASSVRDTNQPQHF. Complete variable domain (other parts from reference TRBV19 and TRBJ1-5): DGGITQSPKYLFRKEGQNVTLSCEQNLNHDAMYWYRQDPGQGLRLIYYSQIVNDFQKGDIAEGYSVSREKKESFPLTVTSAQKNPTAFYLCASSVRDTNQPQHFGDGTRLSIL.

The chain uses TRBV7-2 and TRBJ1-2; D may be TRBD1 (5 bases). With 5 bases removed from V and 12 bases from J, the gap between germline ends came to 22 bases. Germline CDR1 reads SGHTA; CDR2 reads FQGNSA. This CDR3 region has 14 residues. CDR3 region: CASSQTLTAMVHTF. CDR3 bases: TGTGCCAGCAGCCAAACCTTGACAGCTATGGTTCACACCTTC.

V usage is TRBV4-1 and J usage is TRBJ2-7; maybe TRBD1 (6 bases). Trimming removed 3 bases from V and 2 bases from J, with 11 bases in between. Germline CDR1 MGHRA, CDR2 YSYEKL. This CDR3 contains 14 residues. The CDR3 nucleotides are TGCGCCAGCAGCCAGACAGGTCGAACCTACGAGCAGTACTTC. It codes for CASSQTGRTYEQYF.

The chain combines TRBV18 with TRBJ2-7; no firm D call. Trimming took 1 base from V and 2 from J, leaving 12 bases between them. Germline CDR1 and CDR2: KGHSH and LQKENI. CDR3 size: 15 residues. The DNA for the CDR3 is TGTGCCAGCTCACCACTGGCAGGTCAGACCTACGAGCAGTACTTC. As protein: CASSPLAGQTYEQYF.

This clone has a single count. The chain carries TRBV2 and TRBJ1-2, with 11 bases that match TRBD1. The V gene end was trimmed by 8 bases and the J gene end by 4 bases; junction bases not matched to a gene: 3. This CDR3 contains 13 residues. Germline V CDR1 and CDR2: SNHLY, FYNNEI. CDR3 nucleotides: TGTGCCAGCGGGGGGACAGGGGGCTATGGCTACACCTTC. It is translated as CASGGTGGYGYTF.

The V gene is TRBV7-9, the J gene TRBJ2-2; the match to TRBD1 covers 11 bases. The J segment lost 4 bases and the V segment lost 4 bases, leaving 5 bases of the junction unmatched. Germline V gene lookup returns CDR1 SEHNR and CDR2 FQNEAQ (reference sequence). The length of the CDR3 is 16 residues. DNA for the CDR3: TGTGCCAGCAGCTCCCCCGGGACAGGGGGCACCGGGGAGCTGTTTTTT. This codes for CASSSPGTGGTGELFF.

CDR3 protein: CASSLEGHSSYEQYF. In DNA form, the CDR3 reads TGTGCCAGCAGCTTAGAGGGACACAGCTCCTACGAGCAGTACTTC. The V and J genes are TRBV7-9 and TRBJ2-7; D might be TRBD1 (6 bases). Trimming removed 1 base at V and 0 bases at J, with 10 bases between. Germline loops: CDR1 SEHNR, CDR2 FQNEAQ (reference sequence). This CDR3 contains 15 residues.

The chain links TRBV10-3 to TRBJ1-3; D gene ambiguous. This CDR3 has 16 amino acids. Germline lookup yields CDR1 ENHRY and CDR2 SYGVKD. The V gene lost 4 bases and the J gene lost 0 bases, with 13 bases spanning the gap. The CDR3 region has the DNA TGTGCCATCAGTGCGTGGGCAGAGAGCTCTGGAAACACCATATATTTT. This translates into CAISAWAESSGNTIYF.

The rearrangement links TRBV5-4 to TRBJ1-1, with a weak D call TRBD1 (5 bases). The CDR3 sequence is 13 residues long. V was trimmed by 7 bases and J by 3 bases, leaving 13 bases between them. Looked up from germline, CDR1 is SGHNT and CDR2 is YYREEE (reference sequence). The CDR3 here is CASSPRGDTEAFF. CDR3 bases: TGTGCCAGCTCCCCCCGGGGGGACACTGAAGCTTTCTTT. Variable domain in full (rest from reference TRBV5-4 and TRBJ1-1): ETGVTQSPTHLIKTRGQQVTLRCSSQSGHNTVSWYQQALGQGPQFIFQYYREEENGRGNFPPRFSGLQFPNYSSELNVNALELDDSALYLCASSPRGDTEAFFGQGTRLTVV.

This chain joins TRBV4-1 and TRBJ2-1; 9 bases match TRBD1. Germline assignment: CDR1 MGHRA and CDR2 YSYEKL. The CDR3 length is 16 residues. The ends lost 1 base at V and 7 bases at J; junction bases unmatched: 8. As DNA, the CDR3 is TGCGCCAGCAGCCAAGGGTGGGGGACAGGGAAAAATGAGCAGTTCTTC. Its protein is CASSQGWGTGKNEQFF.

CDR3 nucleotides: TGTGCCAGCAGCGTAGACGCCAAAAACATTCAGTACTTC. Protein sequence: CASSVDAKNIQYF. The V and J genes are TRBV9 and TRBJ2-4, with unresolved D. Germline CDR1 SGDLS, CDR2 YYNGEE. Trimming removed 0 bases at V and 1 base at J, with 2 bases between. The CDR3 is made up of 13 amino acids.

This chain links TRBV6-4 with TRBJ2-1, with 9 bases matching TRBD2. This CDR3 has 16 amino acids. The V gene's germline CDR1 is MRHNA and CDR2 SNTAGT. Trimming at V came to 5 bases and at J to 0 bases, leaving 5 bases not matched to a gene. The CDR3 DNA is TGTGCCAGCAGTAGGAGCGGGGGGAGCTCCTACAATGAGCAGTTCTTC. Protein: CASSRSGGSSYNEQFF.

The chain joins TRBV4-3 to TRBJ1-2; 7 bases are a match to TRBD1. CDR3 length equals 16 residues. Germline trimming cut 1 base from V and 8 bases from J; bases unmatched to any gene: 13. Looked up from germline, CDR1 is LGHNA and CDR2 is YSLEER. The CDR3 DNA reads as TGCGCCAGCAGCCAAGGAAGGACAGGCCTACGAGGGGGCTACACCTTC. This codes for CASSQGRTGLRGGYTF.

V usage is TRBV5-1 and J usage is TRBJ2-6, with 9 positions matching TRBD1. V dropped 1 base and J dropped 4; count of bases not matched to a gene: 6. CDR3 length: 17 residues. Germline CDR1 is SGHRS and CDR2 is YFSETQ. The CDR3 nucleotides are TGCGCCAGCAGCTTGCAGGGACAGGGTTCCGGGGCCAACGTCCTGACTTTC. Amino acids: CASSLQGQGSGANVLTF.

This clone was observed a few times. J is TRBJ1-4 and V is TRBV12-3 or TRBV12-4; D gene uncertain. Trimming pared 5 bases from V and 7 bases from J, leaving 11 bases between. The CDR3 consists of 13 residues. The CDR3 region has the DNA TGTGCCAGCAGTCCTTTGACACGTGAAAAACTGTTTTTT. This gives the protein CASSPLTREKLFF.

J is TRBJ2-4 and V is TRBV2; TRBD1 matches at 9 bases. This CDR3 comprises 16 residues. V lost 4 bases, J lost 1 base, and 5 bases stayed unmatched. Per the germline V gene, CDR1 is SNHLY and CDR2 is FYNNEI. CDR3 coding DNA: TGTGCCAGCAGTGGGGGGACAGGGAATGCCAAAAACATTCAGTACTTC. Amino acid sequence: CASSGGTGNAKNIQYF.

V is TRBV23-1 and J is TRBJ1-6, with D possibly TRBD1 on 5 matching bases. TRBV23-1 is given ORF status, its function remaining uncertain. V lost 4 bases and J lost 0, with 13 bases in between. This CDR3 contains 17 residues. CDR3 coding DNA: TGCGCCAGCAGTCTCTCAAGACAGAGCTCCTATAATTCACCCCTCCACTTT. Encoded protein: CASSLSRQSSYNSPLHF.

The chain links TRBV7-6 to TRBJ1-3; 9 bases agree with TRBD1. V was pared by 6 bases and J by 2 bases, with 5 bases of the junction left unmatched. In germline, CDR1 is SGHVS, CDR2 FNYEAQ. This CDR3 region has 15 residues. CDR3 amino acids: CASSRQGVAGNTIYF. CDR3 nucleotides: TGTGCCAGCAGTAGACAGGGGGTTGCTGGAAACACCATATATTTT.

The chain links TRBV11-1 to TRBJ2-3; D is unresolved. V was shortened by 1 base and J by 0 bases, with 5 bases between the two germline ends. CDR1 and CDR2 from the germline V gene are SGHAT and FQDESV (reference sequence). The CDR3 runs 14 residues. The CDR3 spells CASSLESSTDTQYF. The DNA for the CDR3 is TGTGCCAGCAGCTTAGAATCTAGCACAGATACGCAGTATTTT.

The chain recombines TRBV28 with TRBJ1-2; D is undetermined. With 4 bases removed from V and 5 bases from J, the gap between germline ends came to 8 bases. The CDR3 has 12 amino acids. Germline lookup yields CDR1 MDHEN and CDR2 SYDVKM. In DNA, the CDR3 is TGTGCCAGCAGTTCTGGTTCTTATGGCTACACCTTC. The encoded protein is CASSSGSYGYTF.

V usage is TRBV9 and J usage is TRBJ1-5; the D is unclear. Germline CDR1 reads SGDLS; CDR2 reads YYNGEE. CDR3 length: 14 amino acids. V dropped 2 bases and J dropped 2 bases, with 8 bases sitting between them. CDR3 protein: CASSVDTRNQPQHF. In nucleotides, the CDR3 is TGTGCCAGCAGCGTTGACACGCGCAATCAGCCCCAGCATTTT. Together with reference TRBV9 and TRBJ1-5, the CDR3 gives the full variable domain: DSGVTQTPKHLITATGQRVTLRCSPRSGDLSVYWYQQSLDQGLQFLIQYYNGEERAKGNILERFSAQQFPDLHSELNLSSLELGDSALYFCASSVDTRNQPQHFGDGTRLSIL.

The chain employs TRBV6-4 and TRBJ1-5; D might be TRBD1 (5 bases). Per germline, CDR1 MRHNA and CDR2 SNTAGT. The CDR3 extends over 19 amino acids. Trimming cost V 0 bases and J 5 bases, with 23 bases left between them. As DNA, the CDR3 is TGTGCCAGCAGTGACTCGCCGAGTCCAGGGTCGCGATCTGATCAGCCCCAGCATTTT. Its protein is CASSDSPSPGSRSDQPQHF.